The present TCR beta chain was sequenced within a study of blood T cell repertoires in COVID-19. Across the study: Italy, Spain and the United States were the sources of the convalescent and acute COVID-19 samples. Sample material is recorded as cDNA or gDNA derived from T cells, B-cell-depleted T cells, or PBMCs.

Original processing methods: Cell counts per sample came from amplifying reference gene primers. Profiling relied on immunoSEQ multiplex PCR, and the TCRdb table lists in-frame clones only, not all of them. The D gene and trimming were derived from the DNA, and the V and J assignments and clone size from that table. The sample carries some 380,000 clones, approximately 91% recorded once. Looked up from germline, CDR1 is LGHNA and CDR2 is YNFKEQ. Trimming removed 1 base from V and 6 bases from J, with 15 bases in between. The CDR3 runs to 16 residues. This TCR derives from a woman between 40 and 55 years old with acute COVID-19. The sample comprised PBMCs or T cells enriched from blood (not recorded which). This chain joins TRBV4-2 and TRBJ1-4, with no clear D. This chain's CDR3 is CASSQGPGDGDEKLFF. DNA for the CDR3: TGTGCCAGCAGCCAAGGCCCCGGAGACGGGGATGAAAAACTGTTTTTT.